The 16 T cell receptor beta chains in this list originate from one sample, sequenced in a study of cytomegalovirus exposure and HLA in healthy donors. Both 60 Vbeta primers and 13 Jbeta primers went into the PCR. Libraries were prepared by immunoSEQ multiplex PCR; TCRdb keeps only in-frame clonotypes and omits some of them. The table lists 150,000 to 200,000 clones, 80% to 85% of them singletons. Specimen: PBMCs. The source of these receptors is a boy aged 5-17 years in good health and CMV-seronegative.

The chain couples TRBV30 to TRBJ1-1; D unclear. CDR3 length equals 10 residues. Between the trimmed V and J ends, which lost 8 bases and 9 bases, there was a span of 13 bases. The germline V gene encodes CDR1 GTSNPN and CDR2 SVGIG (reference sequence). This CDR3 is CAGGQHQAFF. The DNA of the CDR3 is TGTGCCGGCGGGCAGCACCAAGCTTTCTTT.

The chain combines TRBV11-2 with TRBJ1-1, with TRBD1 as a possible D gene (6 bases). CDR3 length: 14 amino acids. Germline loops: CDR1 SGHAT, CDR2 FQNNGV. V was pared by 5 bases and J by 5 bases, with 15 bases between. Here the CDR3 DNA reads TGTGCCAGCAGCCCTGGGGGCCTGAGGACTGAAGCTTTCTTT. Its translation: CASSPGGLRTEAFF.

This rearrangement joins TRBV30 to TRBJ1-2, with D possibly TRBD1 on 5 matching bases. The germline gives CDR1 GTSNPN, CDR2 SVGIG (reference sequence). V was pared by 2 bases and J by 2 bases, with 12 bases between. CDR3 length equals 14 residues. CDR3 sequence reads: CAWSLDGGNYGYTF. As DNA, the CDR3 is TGTGCCTGGAGTCTGGACGGGGGGAACTATGGCTACACCTTC.

The J gene is TRBJ2-1, the V gene TRBV9; 7 positions agree with TRBD2. Germline CDR1 reads SGDLS; CDR2 reads YYNGEE. V was clipped by 3 bases and J by 3 bases; unmatched bases: 9. The CDR3 contains 16 residues. CDR3 coding DNA: TGTGCCAGCAGCGCTGCGGGAGCTGCATACTACAATGAGCAGTTCTTC. Residues: CASSAAGAAYYNEQFF.

The V and J genes are TRBV2 and TRBJ1-2; no reliable D call. Germline V lookup: CDR1 SNHLY, CDR2 FYNNEI. This CDR3 is 13 amino acids long. The V and J ends lost 2 bases and 3 bases respectively, with 7 bases between them. This chain's CDR3 is CASSESLYYGYTF. The CDR3 nucleotides are TGTGCCAGCAGTGAATCCCTTTACTATGGCTACACCTTC.

The chain carries TRBV13 and TRBJ1-3, with TRBD1 identical over 7 bases. V lost 0 bases, J lost 4 bases, and 3 bases stayed unmatched. The CDR3 length is 15 residues. The germline V gene encodes CDR1 PRHDT and CDR2 FYEKMQ (reference sequence). This CDR3 reads CASSLGDRAGNTIYF. CDR3 sequence (DNA): TGTGCCAGCAGCTTAGGCGACAGGGCCGGAAACACCATATATTTT.

In its sample, this clone was seen once. This sequence joins TRBV29-1 and TRBJ2-7; weak D call: TRBD1 (5 bases). Germline V gives CDR1 SQVTM, CDR2 ANQGSEA. CDR3 length equals 11 residues. With 5 bases removed from V and 4 bases from J, the gap between germline ends came to 9 bases. CDR3 protein: CSVFDRYEQYF. The CDR3 nucleotides read TGCAGCGTTTTTGACAGATACGAGCAGTACTTC.

The V and J genes are TRBV5-1 and TRBJ2-5, with no clear D. Germline CDR1 reads SGHRS; CDR2 reads YFSETQ. The ends were cut back, 0 bases at V and 5 bases at J, with 5 bases in the middle. The CDR3 is 12 amino acids. CDR3 nucleotides: TGCGCCAGCAGCTTGGCGGAGGAGACCCAGTACTTC. Translating it yields CASSLAEETQYF.

In nucleotides, the CDR3 is TGCAGCGTTCAGGCGGGTTTGGGACTCTCTGGGGCCAACGTCCTGACTTTC. Its translation: CSVQAGLGLSGANVLTF. This chain connects TRBV29-1 to TRBJ2-6; a weak D match, TRBD2 (6 bases). The germline gives CDR1 SQVTM, CDR2 ANQGSEA. Trimming took 5 bases from V and 0 from J, leaving 17 bases between them. The length of the CDR3 is 17 residues.

This chain uses TRBV5-1 with TRBJ2-5, with no clear D. This CDR3 has 11 amino acids. V lost 4 bases, J lost 5 bases, and 6 bases lay in between. Germline CDR1 is SGHRS and CDR2 is YFSETQ. This chain's CDR3 is CASSLEETQYF. Written as DNA, the CDR3 is TGCGCCAGCAGCCTAGAGGAGACCCAGTACTTC. The full variable domain, its missing parts supplied by reference TRBV5-1 and TRBJ2-5, is KAGVTQTPRYLIKTRGQQVTLSCSPISGHRSVSWYQQTPGQGLQFLFEYFSETQRNKGNFPGRFSGRQFSNSRSEMNVSTLELGDSALYLCASSLEETQYFGPGTRLLVL.

The rearrangement links TRBV7-2 to TRBJ2-2; D unclear. Germline CDR1 and CDR2: SGHTA and FQGNSA. The CDR3 covers 14 residues. With 3 bases removed from V and 4 bases from J, the gap between germline ends came to 9 bases. The CDR3 bases are TGTGCCAGCAGCTTTGGGCAGTTCACCGGGGAGCTGTTTTTT. Its protein product is CASSFGQFTGELFF.

DNA of the CDR3: TGTGCCAGCAGCCAAGAAATTCTTTTTGATGAGCAGTTCTTC. Encoded protein: CASSQEILFDEQFF. The rearrangement uses TRBV14 and TRBJ2-1; no clear D gene. Germline loops: CDR1 SGHDN, CDR2 FVKESK. CDR3 length: 14 amino acids. V was shortened by 0 bases and J by 8 bases, with 11 bases between the two germline ends.

V and J are TRBV18 and TRBJ2-5; unclear D gene. CDR1 is KGHSH and CDR2 is LQKENI in the germline V gene. This CDR3 is built from 16 residues. Trimming took off 4 bases at V and 5 bases at J, with 20 bases between the two ends. In DNA, the CDR3 is TGTGCCAGCTCACTAAAAACTGCGCGATCCGGGGAGACCCAGTACTTC. Its translation: CASSLKTARSGETQYF. Looking up the rest from reference TRBV18 and TRBJ2-5 gives the full variable domain: NAGVMQNPRHLVRRRGQEARLRCSPMKGHSHVYWYRQLPEEGLKFMVYLQKENIIDESGMPKERFSAEFPKEGPSILRIQQVVRGDSAAYFCASSLKTARSGETQYFGPGTRLLVL.

The chain recombines TRBV5-4 with TRBJ2-7; D uncertain. The CDR3 contains 13 residues. CDR1 is SGHNT, CDR2 YYREEE, per germline (reference sequence). V lost 6 bases, J lost 4 bases, and 14 bases lay in between. For the CDR3, the DNA is TGTGCCAGCACTCCCCCAGTTCATTACGAGCAGTACTTC. Translating it yields CASTPPVHYEQYF.

The V call is TRBV4-1, the J call TRBJ1-5, with 7 bases matching TRBD1. The germline V gene encodes CDR1 MGHRA and CDR2 YSYEKL. V shed 1 base, J shed 0 bases, and the junction held 3 bases outside the gene matches. The CDR3 contains 16 residues. Here the CDR3 DNA reads TGCGCCAGCAGCCAAGTCTGGACAGGTAGCAATCAGCCCCAGCATTTT. The encoded protein is CASSQVWTGSNQPQHF.

The chain carries TRBV25-1 and TRBJ1-4; a weak D match, TRBD1 (6 bases). The CDR3 is 15 amino acids. The ends were cut back, 5 bases at V and 5 bases at J, with 15 bases in the middle. Germline loops: CDR1 MGHDK, CDR2 SYGVNS. The CDR3 region has the DNA TGTGCCAGCAGTATCCCGGGACATCTGAATGAAAAACTGTTTTTT. Protein: CASSIPGHLNEKLFF.